Below are 32 T cell receptor beta chains sequenced from a single sample in a study of cytomegalovirus exposure and HLA in healthy donors. Use of 60 Vbeta and 13 Jbeta primers characterized the PCR. Generated by immunoSEQ multiplex PCR, the TCRdb table keeps only in-frame clones and is missing some. The sample holds over 150,000 clones, about 80% seen once. The sequenced sample was PBMCs. These receptors were taken from a woman aged 25 to 39 in good health and CMV-seronegative.

The V and J genes are TRBV7-7 and TRBJ2-1, with 9 bases identical to TRBD2. Looked up from germline, CDR1 is SSHAT and CDR2 is FNYEAQ (reference sequence). The CDR3 is made up of 17 amino acids. Losses at the gene ends were 2 bases for V and 6 bases for J; bases not matched to a gene: 11. For the CDR3, the DNA is TGTGCCAGCAGCTTACCCCCAGGTAGCGGGGGACCCAATGAGCAGTTCTTC. Its translation is CASSLPPGSGGPNEQFF. Filled out from reference TRBV7-7 and TRBJ2-1, the complete variable domain reads GAGVSQSPRYKVTKRGQDVTLRCDPISSHATLYWYQQALGQGPEFLTYFNYEAQPDKSGLPSDRFSAERPEGSISTLTIQRTEQRDSAMYRCASSLPPGSGGPNEQFFGPGTRLTVL.

V and J are TRBV5-8 and TRBJ2-7, with D possibly matching TRBD1 (5 bases). Germline V lookup: CDR1 SGHTS, CDR2 YDEGEE. Deletions cut 5 bases from V and 4 bases from J, with 13 bases between. The CDR3 loop spans 13 amino acids. The CDR3 is CASRPRVGYEQYF. CDR3 DNA: TGTGCCAGCAGGCCCAGGGTAGGGTACGAGCAGTACTTC.

The rearrangement joins TRBV28 to TRBJ1-3; the match to TRBD1 covers 7 bases. Unmatched junction bases numbered 3, after V lost 3 bases and J lost 4 bases. This CDR3 region has 14 residues. In germline, CDR1 is MDHEN, CDR2 SYDVKM. Here the CDR3 DNA reads TGTGCCAGCAGTTTTAGACAGGGAGGAAACACCATATATTTT. The encoded protein is CASSFRQGGNTIYF.

The chain combines TRBV7-2 with TRBJ2-5, with 7 nucleotides matching TRBD2. CDR1 SGHTA and CDR2 FQGNSA come from the germline V gene. With V trimmed by 0 bases and J by 0 bases, 4 bases remained unmatched. The length of the CDR3 is 16 residues. The CDR3 region is CASSLAGGTNQETQYF. In nucleotides, the CDR3 is TGTGCCAGCAGCTTAGCGGGGGGGACGAACCAAGAGACCCAGTACTTC.

The chain couples TRBV6-6 to TRBJ1-1; a possible D gene is TRBD1 (6 bases). Trimming pared 6 bases from V and 8 bases from J, leaving 10 bases between. The germline V gene has CDR1 MNHNY and CDR2 SVGAGI (reference sequence). This CDR3 has 11 amino acids. The CDR3 DNA follows: TGTGCCAGCAGCACAGGACAGGAAGCTTTCTTT. Translation gives CASSTGQEAFF.

This chain links TRBV7-9 with TRBJ2-7; D possibly corresponds to TRBD2 (8 bases). The CDR3 loop spans 16 amino acids. Trimming left V 5 bases short and J 5 bases short, with 22 bases between. Germline lookup yields CDR1 SEHNR and CDR2 FQNEAQ (reference sequence). The CDR3 loop is CASSQGGGGIWHEQYF. The CDR3 DNA is TGTGCCAGCAGCCAAGGGGGCGGGGGGATTTGGCACGAGCAGTACTTC.

This rearrangement joins TRBV19 to TRBJ2-7; 10 bases align to TRBD2. The CDR3 totals 16 residues. The V segment lost 3 bases and the J segment 0 bases; nucleotides outside the gene matches: 5. In germline, CDR1 is LNHDA, CDR2 SQIVND (reference sequence). The DNA of the CDR3 is TGTGCCAGTAGTATGGGGACTAGCGATAGCTCCTACGAGCAGTACTTC. Protein: CASSMGTSDSSYEQYF. Complete variable domain (other parts from reference TRBV19 and TRBJ2-7): DGGITQSPKYLFRKEGQNVTLSCEQNLNHDAMYWYRQDPGQGLRLIYYSQIVNDFQKGDIAEGYSVSREKKESFPLTVTSAQKNPTAFYLCASSMGTSDSSYEQYFGPGTRLTVT.

This chain joins TRBV2 and TRBJ1-5; D is unresolved. The CDR3 is 15 amino acids. V was trimmed by 2 bases and J by 2 bases, leaving 10 bases between them. Per the germline V gene, CDR1 is SNHLY and CDR2 is FYNNEI. For the CDR3, the DNA is TGTGCCAGCAGTGAATCGCCGGCGGGCAATCAGCCCCAGCATTTT. It translates to CASSESPAGNQPQHF.

The chain uses TRBV28 and TRBJ2-7, with D hard to call. The CDR3 has 13 residues. Germline loops: CDR1 MDHEN, CDR2 SYDVKM. The V gene lost 7 bases and the J gene lost 0 bases, with 10 bases spanning the gap. The CDR3: CASIPSSSYEQYF. The CDR3, as DNA: TGTGCCAGCATCCCTAGTAGCTCCTACGAGCAGTACTTC.

This clone was recorded only once. This chain joins TRBV14 and TRBJ2-7; TRBD2 matches at 7 bases. V lost 0 bases, J lost 0 bases, and 11 bases stayed unmatched. The CDR3 length is 18 residues. CDR1 is SGHDN, CDR2 FVKESK, per germline. The CDR3: CASSQERGSRGSSYEQYF. The CDR3 nucleotides read TGTGCCAGCAGCCAAGAAAGAGGGTCGCGGGGGAGCTCCTACGAGCAGTACTTC.

CDR3 in amino acids: CASSGEGTDTQYF. The CDR3 DNA reads TGTGCCAGCAGCGGGGAGGGAACAGATACGCAGTATTTT. The gene calls are TRBV28 and TRBJ2-3; 7 bases fit TRBD2. CDR1 and CDR2 (germline): MDHEN, SYDVKM. The CDR3 extends over 13 amino acids. J gave up 3 bases and V 6 bases, and 3 bases lay outside the gene matches.

V usage is TRBV27 and J usage is TRBJ1-2; 8 bases match TRBD1. V trimming: 3 bases; J trimming: 6 bases; junction bases outside the gene matches: 9. The CDR3 totals 15 residues. Germline CDR1 is MNHEY and CDR2 is SMNVEV (reference sequence). The CDR3 loop is CASSLGYRTGNGYTF. CDR3 in DNA: TGTGCCAGCAGTTTGGGATATCGGACAGGGAATGGCTACACCTTC.

V usage is TRBV6-6 and J usage is TRBJ2-7, with 9 nucleotides matching TRBD1. Looked up from germline, CDR1 is MNHNY and CDR2 is SVGAGI (reference sequence). The V segment lost 6 bases and the J segment 3 bases; nucleotides outside the gene matches: 6. The CDR3 contains 14 residues. The CDR3 reads CASRLQGAGYEQYF. The DNA for the CDR3 is TGTGCCAGCAGATTACAGGGGGCAGGCTACGAGCAGTACTTC.

The chain has TRBV9 and TRBJ1-4, with D possibly matching TRBD1 (5 bases). The CDR3 is 15 residues long. Deletions cut 3 bases from V and 7 bases from J, with 16 bases between. In germline, CDR1 is SGDLS, CDR2 YYNGEE. CDR3 nucleotides: TGTGCCAGCAGCGCCTTCCAGGGCGGGAGTGAAAAACTGTTTTTT. Translated, it gives CASSAFQGGSEKLFF.

The chain uses TRBV6-6 and TRBJ1-2; the D gene is possibly TRBD1 (6 bases). Germline values: CDR1 MNHNY, CDR2 SVGAGI (reference sequence). The CDR3 spans 16 residues. Trimming took 0 bases from V and 3 from J, leaving 14 bases between them. CDR3 coding DNA: TGTGCCAGCAGTTACTCGGGACAATCCGGATACTATGGCTACACCTTC. Translating it yields CASSYSGQSGYYGYTF.

The chain couples TRBV9 to TRBJ2-7; D perhaps matches TRBD2 (7 bases). This CDR3 spans 13 amino acids. CDR1 SGDLS and CDR2 YYNGEE come from the germline V gene. V was clipped by 3 bases and J by 7 bases, with 14 bases between them. The CDR3 DNA follows: TGTGCCAGCAGCGCGGGGGGCAGGGCGGAGCAGTACTTC. Protein sequence: CASSAGGRAEQYF.

This clone came up once. The gene calls are TRBV2 and TRBJ2-5, with 11 bases fitting TRBD1. Germline CDR1 reads SNHLY; CDR2 reads FYNNEI. V trimming: 6 bases; J trimming: 4 bases; junction bases outside the gene matches: 1. CDR3 length: 13 residues. Here the CDR3 reads CASSGTGGETQYF. CDR3 sequence (DNA): TGTGCCAGCAGCGGGACAGGGGGAGAGACCCAGTACTTC.

This clone occurred once. The genes are TRBV2 and TRBJ1-2; 7 bases match TRBD1. The CDR3 extends over 14 amino acids. From germline, CDR1 is SNHLY and CDR2 FYNNEI. V was pared by 3 bases and J by 3 bases, with 4 bases of the junction left unmatched. The CDR3 coding sequence is TGTGCCAGCAGTGACAGGGGGACGGACTATGGCTACACCTTC. It translates to CASSDRGTDYGYTF.

This clone appeared a single time. The chain uses TRBV5-1 and TRBJ2-7, with D maybe TRBD2 (6 bases). Germline CDR1 and CDR2: SGHRS and YFSETQ. V gave up 1 base and J gave up 2 bases, with 10 bases separating them. This CDR3 spans 14 amino acids. CDR3 loop: CASSLSAGTYEQYF. The DNA for the CDR3 is TGCGCCAGCAGCTTGTCCGCGGGGACCTACGAGCAGTACTTC.

The rearrangement links TRBV28 to TRBJ2-3; 15 nucleotides line up with TRBD2. Per germline, CDR1 MDHEN and CDR2 SYDVKM. The junction had 4 bases not matched to a gene; V was cut back by 5 bases and J by 4 bases. The CDR3 is made up of 16 amino acids. In nucleotides, the CDR3 is TGTGCCAGCAGTCTCAGGACTAGCGGGAGGGCAGATACGCAGTATTTT. This encodes CASSLRTSGRADTQYF. Looking up the rest from reference TRBV28 and TRBJ2-3 gives the full variable domain: DVKVTQSSRYLVKRTGEKVFLECVQDMDHENMFWYRQDPGLGLRLIYFSYDVKMKEKGDIPEGYSVSREKKERFSLILESASTNQTSMYLCASSLRTSGRADTQYFGPGTRLTVL.

This clone occurred a few times. At the DNA level, this CDR3 is encoded by other sequences in the same sample as well. The V and J genes are TRBV19 and TRBJ1-2; D gene uncertain. CDR3 size: 16 residues. The V gene's germline CDR1 is LNHDA and CDR2 SQIVND (reference sequence). The V and J ends lost 0 bases and 1 base respectively, with 12 bases between them. The CDR3 loop is CASSIDPTGINYGYTF. CDR3 nucleotide sequence: TGTGCCAGTAGTATAGATCCGACCGGGATTAACTATGGCTACACCTTC.

The chain is built from TRBV9 and TRBJ2-2; 11 bases agree with TRBD2. The CDR3 sequence is 17 residues long. V gave up 3 bases and J gave up 5 bases; unmatched junction bases: 9. Germline V gene sequence: CDR1 SGDLS, CDR2 YYNGEE. CDR3 coding DNA: TGTGCCAGCAGCGGAACTAGCGGGAGTTATACAACCGGGGAGCTGTTTTTT. It encodes CASSGTSGSYTTGELFF.

The V call is TRBV9, the J call TRBJ1-3; D ambiguous. Germline lookup yields CDR1 SGDLS and CDR2 YYNGEE. The CDR3 length is 16 residues. Trimming left V 0 bases short and J 0 bases short, with 10 bases between. The CDR3 DNA reads TGTGCCAGCAGCGTAGATGCAGGAAACTCTGGAAACACCATATATTTT. It specifies CASSVDAGNSGNTIYF.

The chain recombines TRBV13 with TRBJ1-2; TRBD1 might be the D (5 bases). The V end lost 0 bases, the J end lost 0 bases, and 8 bases lay between the germline ends. Per germline, CDR1 PRHDT and CDR2 FYEKMQ (reference sequence). This CDR3 region has 15 residues. Written as DNA, the CDR3 is TGTGCCAGCAGCTTAGGGGGGCCGGCTAACTATGGCTACACCTTC. Translation: CASSLGGPANYGYTF.

This chain links TRBV28 with TRBJ2-3; maybe TRBD2 (6 bases). The CDR3 spans 15 residues. The germline gives CDR1 MDHEN, CDR2 SYDVKM. With 4 bases removed from V and 2 bases from J, the gap between germline ends came to 13 bases. CDR3 in DNA: TGTGCCAGCAGTTCCCCGGGACTTCTCACAGATACGCAGTATTTT. Translating gives CASSSPGLLTDTQYF.

The V gene is TRBV28, the J gene TRBJ2-1; 9 bases agree with TRBD2. Germline lookup yields CDR1 MDHEN and CDR2 SYDVKM. The junction had 4 bases not matched to a gene; V was cut back by 6 bases and J by 4 bases. The CDR3 loop spans 14 amino acids. CDR3 region: CASRGGLAYNEQFF. DNA of the CDR3: TGTGCCAGCAGGGGTGGACTAGCGTACAATGAGCAGTTCTTC.

The rearrangement links TRBV11-3 to TRBJ2-3, with D unclear. CDR3 length equals 16 residues. V was clipped by 2 bases and J by 8 bases, with 20 bases between them. Germline loops: CDR1 SGHNT, CDR2 YENEEA. This chain's CDR3 is CASSLIPTRKNSTQYF. In DNA form, the CDR3 reads TGTGCCAGCAGCTTAATCCCCACGCGGAAAAATTCTACGCAGTATTTT.

The chain carries TRBV19 and TRBJ2-6; a possible D gene is TRBD2 (6 bases). V was trimmed by 6 bases and J by 4 bases, leaving 13 bases between them. The CDR3 spans 15 residues. CDR1 and CDR2 (germline): LNHDA, SQIVND (reference sequence). CDR3 amino acids: CASSGGSVGANVLTF. For the CDR3, the DNA is TGTGCCAGTAGCGGGGGTTCCGTAGGGGCCAACGTCCTGACTTTC.

The rearrangement uses TRBV28 and TRBJ1-1; 7 nucleotides line up with TRBD1. There are 14 residues in the CDR3. The ends lost 6 bases at V and 5 bases at J; junction bases unmatched: 9. Looked up from germline, CDR1 is MDHEN and CDR2 is SYDVKM. The CDR3 reads CASSPRQGATEAFF. The CDR3 DNA sequence: TGTGCCAGCAGCCCTAGACAGGGAGCAACTGAAGCTTTCTTT.

This clone came up once. V usage is TRBV7-2 and J usage is TRBJ2-1, with D tentatively TRBD2 (6 bases). V lost 1 base and J 4 bases, leaving 14 bases between the germline ends. Germline CDR1 is SGHTA and CDR2 is FQGNSA. This CDR3 comprises 16 residues. The CDR3 here is CASSLGRAGRYNEQFF. DNA of the CDR3: TGTGCCAGCAGCTTAGGGCGGGCGGGGCGGTACAATGAGCAGTTCTTC.

This sequence joins TRBV28 and TRBJ2-5; 10 positions match TRBD2. The CDR3 sequence is 20 residues long. Germline V CDR1 and CDR2: MDHEN, SYDVKM. V shed 5 bases, J shed 5 bases, and the junction held 23 bases outside the gene matches. This CDR3 is CASSPEGGLAGDWRLETQYF. CDR3 nucleotides: TGTGCCAGCAGTCCTGAAGGTGGCCTAGCGGGAGATTGGCGCTTGGAGACCCAGTACTTC.

The chain employs TRBV5-4 and TRBJ1-2; TRBD1 might be the D (6 bases). The CDR3 length is 14 residues. CDR1 is SGHNT, CDR2 YYREEE, per germline (reference sequence). V lost 4 bases to trimming and J lost 5 bases, with 15 bases between them. In DNA, the CDR3 is TGTGCCAGCAGCAGGGGGGGAGGGGATTATGGCTACACCTTC. This sequence encodes CASSRGGGDYGYTF.